The 23 T cell receptor beta chains below all came from one sample that was sequenced in a study of vaccination and CD4 T cells after COVID-19 (dated by TCRdb to 2022 to 2024). These receptors have no known antigen. The label giving this sample's treatment or condition can be read as: 10-day PBMC culture with coronavirus spike peptide pools or control peptides (ViraFEST assay). CD4+ T cells from unexposed donors were collected before the COVID-19 pandemic (2011-2018). The library was obtained by PCR. Sequencing relied on an Illumina iSeq 100. DNA from cultured CD4+ T cells was subjected to TCR sequencing with the Oncomine TCR Beta short-read assay at the Johns Hopkins FTIC core. In-frame beta chains were kept once TCRdb had trimmed the public reads at Q25 with fastp and called clones with MiXCR. Under each unique CDR3 protein, matching rows form one entry showing the most common genes and DNA. Counted in this sample were almost 7,500 distinct CDR3 sequences; around 30% of them appeared once. The ten largest clones represent less than 40% of the sample.

The sequenced sample consisted of CD4+ T cells from blood, cultured in vitro. These receptor sequences come from a human donor in good health.

This clonotype has only a few counts. This rearrangement joins TRBV4-2 to TRBJ2-7; no definite D call. V was shortened by 0 bases and J by 1 base, with 10 bases between the two germline ends. This CDR3 contains 15 residues. Per germline, CDR1 LGHNA and CDR2 YNFKEQ. The DNA of the CDR3 is TGTGCCAGCAGCCAAGATATAGTCGGATCCTACGAGCAGTACTTC. Translation: CASSQDIVGSYEQYF.

J is TRBJ1-5 and V is TRBV10-3; perhaps TRBD1 as D (5 bases). The ends were cut back, 10 bases at V and 7 bases at J, with 20 bases in the middle. The CDR3 has 14 residues. Germline V gene data show CDR1 as ENHRY and CDR2 as SYGVKD. As DNA, the CDR3 is TGTGCCACGGGCCCGGGGCTGGCGAAGCAGCCCCAGCATTTT. Translating it yields CATGPGLAKQPQHF.

The chain uses TRBV30 and TRBJ1-5, with D maybe TRBD1 (5 bases). Germline lookup yields CDR1 GTSNPN and CDR2 SVGIG (reference sequence). Trimming took off 2 bases at V and 6 bases at J, with 14 bases between the two ends. The CDR3 loop spans 14 amino acids. CDR3 coding DNA: TGTGCCTGGAGTAGTGACAGAGGGTCTCAGCCCCAGCATTTT. Translated, it gives CAWSSDRGSQPQHF. The entire variable domain, with the rest obtained from reference TRBV30 and TRBJ1-5, is as follows: SQTIHQWPATLVQPVGSPLSLECTVEGTSNPNLYWYRQAAGRGLQLLFYSVGIGQISSEVPQNLSASRPQDRQFILSSKKLLLSDSGFYLCAWSSDRGSQPQHFGDGTRLSIL.

This clonotype qualifies as medium-sized (0.01 to 0.1%). The rearrangement uses TRBV6-1 and TRBJ1-5; 11 nucleotides match TRBD1. V shed 6 bases, J shed 6 bases, and the junction held 7 bases outside the gene matches. The CDR3 has 15 residues. Germline V gene data show CDR1 as MNHNS and CDR2 as SASEGT. The CDR3 region is CASSPDRGRGQPQHF. DNA of the CDR3: TGTGCCAGCAGCCCGGACAGGGGGCGAGGTCAGCCCCAGCATTTT.

By share, this clonotype counts as medium-sized. The chain has TRBV7-2 and TRBJ1-2; D gene ambiguous. Trimming pared 1 base from V and 4 bases from J, leaving 4 bases between. CDR3 length: 12 residues. Germline CDR1 is SGHTA and CDR2 is FQGNSA. The CDR3 region is CASSLEGYGYTF. The CDR3 region has the DNA TGTGCCAGCAGCTTAGAGGGCTATGGCTACACCTTC. Together with reference TRBV7-2 and TRBJ1-2, the CDR3 gives the full variable domain: GAGVSQSPSNKVTEKGKDVELRCDPISGHTALYWYRQSLGQGLEFLIYFQGNSAPDKSGLPSDRFSAERTGGSVSTLTIQRTQQEDSAVYLCASSLEGYGYTFGSGTRLTVV.

This chain links TRBV10-2 with TRBJ2-3, with 9 bases fitting TRBD2. The CDR3 totals 15 residues. The V gene end was trimmed by 10 bases and the J gene end by 1 base; junction bases not matched to a gene: 9. The V gene's germline CDR1 is WSHSY and CDR2 SAAADI. CDR3 amino acids: CATCRGGGGTDTQYF. The DNA for the CDR3 is TGCGCCACCTGCCGGGGCGGGGGGGGCACAGATACGCAGTATTTT.

The DNA of the CDR3 is TGTGCCAGCAGTACGGACAGCTATAATTCACCCCTCCACTTT. Protein: CASSTDSYNSPLHF. The chain uses TRBV2 and TRBJ1-6; the D gene is possibly TRBD1 (6 bases). CDR1 and CDR2 (germline): SNHLY, FYNNEI. There are 14 residues in the CDR3. V was pared by 5 bases and J by 3 bases, with 8 bases between.

The chain couples TRBV19 to TRBJ2-6, with unresolved D. Germline loops: CDR1 LNHDA, CDR2 SQIVND (reference sequence). The CDR3 has 16 residues. Trimming shortened V by 0 bases and J by 3 bases, and 9 bases separated the two germline ends. In DNA form, the CDR3 reads TGTGCCAGTAGTATAGATCTCGTCAATGGGGCCAACGTCCTGACTTTC. Translation: CASSIDLVNGANVLTF.

The chain combines TRBV5-1 with TRBJ1-2; D is perhaps TRBD1 (5 bases). CDR3 size: 13 residues. Trimming left V 3 bases short and J 4 bases short, with 10 bases between. CDR1 and CDR2 (germline): SGHRS, YFSETQ. The CDR3 region is CASSWEGLYGYTF. CDR3 coding DNA: TGCGCCAGCAGCTGGGAGGGGCTCTATGGCTACACCTTC.

The sample holds a few counts of this clonotype. The chain joins TRBV20-1 to TRBJ2-1; TRBD1 might be the D (6 bases). Germline CDR1 DFQATT, CDR2 SNEGSKA (reference sequence). Trimming cost V 5 bases and J 8 bases, with 19 bases left between them. The CDR3 runs 14 residues. The CDR3 bases are TGCAGTGCTCTTCCCGGGACAAGATCTTATGAGCAGTTCTTC. It codes for CSALPGTRSYEQFF.

The table lists this clonotype with a few counts. The chain couples TRBV6-5 to TRBJ2-5; D possibly corresponds to TRBD2 (6 bases). Germline V CDR1 and CDR2: MNHEY, SVGAGI. The CDR3 contains 14 residues. V dropped 4 bases and J dropped 3 bases, with 12 bases sitting between them. CDR3 sequence: CASSFGRREETQYF. CDR3 bases: TGTGCCAGCAGTTTTGGGAGGCGGGAAGAGACCCAGTACTTC.

This clonotype was counted only a few times. V usage is TRBV6-4 and J usage is TRBJ1-6; D is unclear. Germline V gives CDR1 MRHNA, CDR2 SNTAGT. The CDR3 loop spans 13 amino acids. V was cut by 7 bases and J by 8 bases, with 12 bases left in between. Here the CDR3 reads CASIGIADSPLHF. As DNA, the CDR3 is TGTGCCAGCATCGGGATAGCGGATTCACCCCTCCACTTT.

This clonotype turned up a few times. The DNA for the CDR3 is TGCGCCAGCAGTGCGGGGGACACTGAAGCTTTCTTT. Translation: CASSAGDTEAFF. V and J are TRBV10-1 and TRBJ1-1, with D possibly TRBD1 on 5 matching bases. This CDR3 region has 12 residues. Germline V gene sequence: CDR1 WNHNN, CDR2 SYGVQD (reference sequence). The V and J ends lost 4 bases and 3 bases respectively, with 6 bases between them.

The CDR3: CASSPHRTVDQPQHF. In nucleotides, the CDR3 is TGTGCCAGCAGTCCACACCGGACAGTCGATCAGCCCCAGCATTTT. The J gene is TRBJ1-5, the V gene TRBV2, with a possible D match to TRBD1 (6 bases). This CDR3 region has 15 residues. Germline assignment: CDR1 SNHLY and CDR2 FYNNEI. V shed 5 bases and J shed 5 bases, with 16 bases lying between them.

This clonotype was found a few times. The chain joins TRBV7-9 to TRBJ1-6, with D possibly TRBD1 on 5 matching bases. Trimming cost V 0 bases and J 1 base, with 7 bases left between them. The CDR3 runs 16 residues. Germline V CDR1 and CDR2: SEHNR, FQNEAQ (reference sequence). The CDR3 DNA sequence: TGTGCCAGCAGCTTAGCGGGGGGGTCCTATAATTCACCCCTCCACTTT. This encodes CASSLAGGSYNSPLHF.

This clonotype was picked up a small number of times. The chain joins TRBV11-1 to TRBJ1-1; D ambiguous. The CDR3 runs 13 residues. Per germline, CDR1 SGHAT and CDR2 FQDESV (reference sequence). The V and J ends lost 6 bases and 3 bases respectively, with 11 bases between them. This chain's CDR3 is CASSSGPDTEAFF. The CDR3 coding sequence is TGTGCCAGCAGTTCTGGCCCCGACACTGAAGCTTTCTTT.

The genes are TRBV19 and TRBJ2-3, with 11 bases identical to TRBD2. There are 16 residues in the CDR3. J lost 2 bases, V lost 3 bases, and 4 bases had no gene match. Germline V gene data show CDR1 as LNHDA and CDR2 as SQIVND (reference sequence). DNA of the CDR3: TGTGCCAGTAGTATTTCGACTAGCGGGGTCACAGATACGCAGTATTTT. Translation gives CASSISTSGVTDTQYF. Drawing the rest from reference TRBV19 and TRBJ2-3, the complete variable domain is DGGITQSPKYLFRKEGQNVTLSCEQNLNHDAMYWYRQDPGQGLRLIYYSQIVNDFQKGDIAEGYSVSREKKESFPLTVTSAQKNPTAFYLCASSISTSGVTDTQYFGPGTRLTVL.

V gene TRBV19 combines with J gene TRBJ1-5; D remains ambiguous. The CDR3 is 15 residues long. V was cut by 6 bases and J by 0 bases, with 12 bases left in between. CDR1 LNHDA and CDR2 SQIVND come from the germline V gene (reference sequence). As DNA, the CDR3 is TGTGCCAGTAGCCCTTTGGTGGATAGCAATCAGCCCCAGCATTTT. The encoded protein is CASSPLVDSNQPQHF.

This clonotype was counted a few times. The chain carries TRBV21-1 and TRBJ1-2; the listed D gene, TRBD1, was not tested against the DNA. TRBV21-1 corresponds to a pseudogene. The CDR3 loop spans 12 amino acids. The CDR3 protein is CASSGQTYGYTF. The DNA of the CDR3 is TGTGCCAGCTCGGGACAGACCTATGGCTACACCTTC.

The sample holds a few counts of this clonotype. The CDR3 DNA reads as TGCGCCAGCTCAAGAGGGGGGGTGGAGGAGACCCAGTACTTC. Translating it yields CASSRGGVEETQYF. V is TRBV5-1 and J is TRBJ2-5; possible D gene TRBD2, 7 bases. Trimming took off 7 bases at V and 5 bases at J, with 18 bases between the two ends. The CDR3 spans 14 residues. Germline lookup yields CDR1 SGHRS and CDR2 YFSETQ.

J is TRBJ1-1 and V is TRBV6-5, with D perhaps TRBD1 (5 bases). The CDR3 has 15 residues. V was pared by 1 base and J by 7 bases, with 16 bases between. Germline-derived CDR1 and CDR2 are MNHEY and SVGAGI. CDR3 DNA sequence: TGTGCCAGCAGTTACTTCAAGAGGGGAGGGGATGAAGCTTTCTTT. Translated, it gives CASSYFKRGGDEAFF.

The CDR3 loop reads CASSDSSDPGEKLFF. DNA for the CDR3: TGTGCCAGCAGTGACTCGAGTGACCCGGGCGAAAAACTGTTTTTT. The rearrangement joins TRBV6-4 to TRBJ1-4; D is ambiguous. V lost 0 bases, J lost 8 bases, and 13 bases lay in between. There are 15 residues in the CDR3. The germline CDR1 and CDR2 sequences are MRHNA and SNTAGT.

This clonotype was seen only a few times. The chain joins TRBV12-3 or TRBV12-4 to TRBJ1-2; 10 nucleotides line up with TRBD1. The V gene end was trimmed by 3 bases and the J gene end by 6 bases; junction bases not matched to a gene: 1. The CDR3 is 13 residues long. DNA of the CDR3: TGTGCCAGCAGTTTCGACAGGGGGCATGGCTACACCTTC. It yields the protein CASSFDRGHGYTF.